This T cell receptor (beta chain) was observed in a study of blood T cell repertoires in COVID-19. The wider study: From the United States, Italy and Spain came samples of acute and convalescent COVID-19. T cells, B-cell-depleted T cells, or PBMCs provided the cDNA or gDNA that served as material.

V was shortened by 1 base and J by 7 bases, with 10 bases between the two germline ends. Germline lookup yields CDR1 MGHRA and CDR2 YSYEKL. The CDR3 totals 14 residues. In the study's own analysis: Estimates of nucleated cell counts were drawn from the amplification of reference gene primers. This table comes from immunoSEQ multiplex PCR, and its TCRdb copy is limited to in-frame clones, with some not included. V, J and clone size derive from that table, while D and trimming were established from the DNA sequence. The sample has about 100,000 clones, roughly three quarters seen once; the top ten hold 24%.

The J gene is TRBJ2-2, the V gene TRBV4-1, with unresolved D. Sample: peripheral blood. The receptor comes from a human donor in a cohort sampled during active COVID-19. In DNA form, the CDR3 reads TGCGCCAGCAGCCAAGCGCAGGCCTACGGGGAGCTGTTTTTT. Its protein product is CASSQAQAYGELFF.